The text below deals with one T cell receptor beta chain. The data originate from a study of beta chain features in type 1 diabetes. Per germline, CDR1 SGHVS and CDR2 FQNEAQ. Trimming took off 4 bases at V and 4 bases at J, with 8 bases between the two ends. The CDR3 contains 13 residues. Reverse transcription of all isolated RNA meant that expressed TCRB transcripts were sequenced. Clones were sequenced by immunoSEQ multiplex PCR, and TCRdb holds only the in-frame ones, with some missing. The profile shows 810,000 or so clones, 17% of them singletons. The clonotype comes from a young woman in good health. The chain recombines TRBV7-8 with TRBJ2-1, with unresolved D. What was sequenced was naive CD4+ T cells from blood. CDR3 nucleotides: TGTGCCAGCAGCTCCAATAAATACAATGAGCAGTTCTTC. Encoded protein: CASSSNKYNEQFF. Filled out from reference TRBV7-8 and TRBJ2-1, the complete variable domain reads GAGVSQSPRYKVAKRGQDVALRCDPISGHVSLFWYQQALGQGPEFLTYFQNEAQLDKSGLPSDRFFAERPEGSVSTLKIQRTQQEDSAVYLCASSSNKYNEQFFGPGTRLTVL.